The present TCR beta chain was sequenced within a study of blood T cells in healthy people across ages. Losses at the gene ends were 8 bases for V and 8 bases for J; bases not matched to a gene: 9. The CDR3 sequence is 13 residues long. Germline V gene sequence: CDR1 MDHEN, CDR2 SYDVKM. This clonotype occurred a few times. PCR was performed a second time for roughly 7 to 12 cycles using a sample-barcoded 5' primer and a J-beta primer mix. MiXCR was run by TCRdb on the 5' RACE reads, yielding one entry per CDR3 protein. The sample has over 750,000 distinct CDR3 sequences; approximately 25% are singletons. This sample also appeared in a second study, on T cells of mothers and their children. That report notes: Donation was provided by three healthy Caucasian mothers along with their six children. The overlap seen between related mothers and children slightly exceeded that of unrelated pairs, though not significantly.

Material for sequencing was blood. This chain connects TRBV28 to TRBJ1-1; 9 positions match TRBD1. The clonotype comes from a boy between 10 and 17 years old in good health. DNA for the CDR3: TGTGCCAGCCGTCACAAAGGGACAGGGGAAGCTTTCTTT. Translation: CASRHKGTGEAFF.